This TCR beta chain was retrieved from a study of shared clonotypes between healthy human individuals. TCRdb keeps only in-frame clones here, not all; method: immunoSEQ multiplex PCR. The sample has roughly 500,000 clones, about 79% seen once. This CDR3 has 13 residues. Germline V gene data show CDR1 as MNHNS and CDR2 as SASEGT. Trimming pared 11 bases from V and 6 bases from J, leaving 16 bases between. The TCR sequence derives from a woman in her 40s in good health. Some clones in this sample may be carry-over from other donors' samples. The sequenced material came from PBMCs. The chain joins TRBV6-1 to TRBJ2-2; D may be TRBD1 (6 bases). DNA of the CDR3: TGTGCCGGGGAACAGGGAGACCCCGGGGAGCTGTTTTTT. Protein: CAGEQGDPGELFF.